These 25 T cell receptor beta chains came from one sample sequenced in a study of OX40 agonist ivuxolimab in advanced cancers. Some clones are missing from TCRdb's copy, which holds only in-frame ones; the method was immunoSEQ multiplex PCR. The data contain 55,000 to 70,000 clones, 89% of them singletons. Material: CD4+ or CD8+ T cells sorted from blood, obtained in a trial of the OX40 agonist ivuxolimab. These receptors were collected from an adult with an advanced solid tumor such as melanoma, head and neck, liver or kidney cancer.

V and J are TRBV14 and TRBJ1-1, with 7 positions matching TRBD1. CDR1 SGHDN and CDR2 FVKESK come from the germline V gene. J lost 4 bases, V lost 1 base, and 6 bases had no gene match. The length of the CDR3 is 15 residues. CDR3 in DNA: TGTGCCAGCAGCCAAGTAGGGGGCATGGTCACTGAAGCTTTCTTT. Translation: CASSQVGGMVTEAFF.

The V and J genes are TRBV5-1 and TRBJ2-2; weak D call: TRBD1 (5 bases). The CDR3 loop spans 16 amino acids. Germline CDR1 is SGHRS and CDR2 is YFSETQ. V lost 2 bases, J lost 2 bases, and 13 bases lay in between. CDR3 sequence: CASSLGWQGNTGELFF. DNA for the CDR3: TGCGCCAGCAGCTTAGGTTGGCAGGGCAACACCGGGGAGCTGTTTTTT. The whole variable domain, filled in from reference TRBV5-1 and TRBJ2-2, reads KAGVTQTPRYLIKTRGQQVTLSCSPISGHRSVSWYQQTPGQGLQFLFEYFSETQRNKGNFPGRFSGRQFSNSRSEMNVSTLELGDSALYLCASSLGWQGNTGELFFGEGSRLTVL.

This clone appeared once. This chain uses TRBV4-1 with TRBJ2-5, with D possibly TRBD1 on 5 matching bases. CDR1 and CDR2 (germline): MGHRA, YSYEKL. The CDR3 consists of 15 residues. The V end lost 4 bases, the J end lost 1 base, and 13 bases lay between the germline ends. CDR3 sequence reads: CASSPTLGPQETQYF. CDR3 sequence (DNA): TGCGCCAGCAGCCCCACGCTGGGGCCCCAAGAGACCCAGTACTTC.

The chain couples TRBV5-1 to TRBJ2-7; TRBD1 matches at 9 bases. Germline V gives CDR1 SGHRS, CDR2 YFSETQ. CDR3 length: 16 amino acids. Trimming at V came to 4 bases and at J to 7 bases, leaving 15 bases not matched to a gene. The CDR3 DNA reads TGCGCCAGCAGCACCCTACCGGGACAGGGAGCGCAGGAGCAGTACTTC. This sequence encodes CASSTLPGQGAQEQYF. Complete variable domain (other parts from reference TRBV5-1 and TRBJ2-7): KAGVTQTPRYLIKTRGQQVTLSCSPISGHRSVSWYQQTPGQGLQFLFEYFSETQRNKGNFPGRFSGRQFSNSRSEMNVSTLELGDSALYLCASSTLPGQGAQEQYFGPGTRLTVT.

As to this clone: Other DNA sequences in the same sample also yield this CDR3. The chain carries TRBV5-8 and TRBJ2-2; D gene unclear. Trimming removed 4 bases at V and 0 bases at J, with 4 bases between. CDR3 length: 13 residues. Germline V gene lookup returns CDR1 SGHTS and CDR2 YDEGEE. The chain's CDR3 is CASSRTNTGELFF. DNA for the CDR3: TGTGCCAGCAGCCGGACGAACACCGGGGAGCTGTTTTTT.

This sequence joins TRBV5-5 and TRBJ2-7, with no clear D. CDR1 is SGHKS, CDR2 YYEKEE, per germline (reference sequence). Trimming took 4 bases from V and 7 from J, leaving 18 bases between them. The CDR3 length is 14 residues. Here the CDR3 reads CASSQEDQSLEQYF. In nucleotides, the CDR3 is TGTGCCAGCAGCCAAGAAGACCAGAGTTTAGAGCAGTACTTC. Full variable domain (missing parts from reference TRBV5-5 and TRBJ2-7): DAGVTQSPTHLIKTRGQQVTLRCSPISGHKSVSWYQQVLGQGPQFIFQYYEKEERGRGNFPDRFSARQFPNYSSELNVNALLLGDSALYLCASSQEDQSLEQYFGPGTRLTVT.

This clone was seen a single time. The genes are TRBV5-1 and TRBJ1-2, with D uncertain. Germline values: CDR1 SGHRS, CDR2 YFSETQ. V shed 4 bases and J shed 4 bases, with 14 bases lying between them. The CDR3 is 14 amino acids. The CDR3 nucleotides read TGCGCCAGCAGCGATCTCGGACCGAGCTATGGCTACACCTTC. Translated, it gives CASSDLGPSYGYTF.

As DNA, the CDR3 is TGTGCCAGCGCCAACAGGGGGCAGTACGAGCAGTACTTC. Translating it yields CASANRGQYEQYF. The V and J genes are TRBV7-2 and TRBJ2-7; the match to TRBD1 covers 9 bases. The CDR3 contains 13 residues. J was trimmed by 4 bases and V by 8 bases; bases with no gene match: 6. Looked up from germline, CDR1 is SGHTA and CDR2 is FQGNSA. Supplemented by reference TRBV7-2 and TRBJ2-7, the full variable domain reads GAGVSQSPSNKVTEKGKDVELRCDPISGHTALYWYRQSLGQGLEFLIYFQGNSAPDKSGLPSDRFSAERTGGSVSTLTIQRTQQEDSAVYLCASANRGQYEQYFGPGTRLTVT.

This clone showed up just a few times. The chain couples TRBV5-1 to TRBJ1-2, with D uncertain. CDR3 size: 14 residues. The germline V gene encodes CDR1 SGHRS and CDR2 YFSETQ. V was pared by 0 bases and J by 3 bases, with 9 bases between. DNA for the CDR3: TGCGCCAGCAGCTTGGCCGCCGGGGACTATGGCTACACCTTC. This codes for CASSLAAGDYGYTF.

The chain uses TRBV6-5 and TRBJ1-2, with D possibly matching TRBD1 (6 bases). The germline CDR1 and CDR2 sequences are MNHEY and SVGAGI. V shed 7 bases and J shed 4 bases, with 16 bases lying between them. The length of the CDR3 is 14 residues. CDR3 in amino acids: CASKWGASSYGYTF. The CDR3 DNA reads TGTGCCAGCAAGTGGGGGGCCAGCTCCTATGGCTACACCTTC.

This chain connects TRBV4-2 to TRBJ2-5; TRBD1 aligns across 10 bases. Germline CDR1 reads LGHNA; CDR2 reads YNFKEQ. The CDR3 sequence is 15 residues long. V lost 1 base, J lost 4 bases, and 3 bases stayed unmatched. The CDR3 DNA reads as TGTGCCAGCAGCCAAGGGACAGGGGGAAGAGAGACCCAGTACTTC. Amino acids: CASSQGTGGRETQYF.

The V and J genes are TRBV7-2 and TRBJ2-3, with D perhaps given as TRBD1 or TRBD2 (6 bases each). Trimming stripped 1 base from V and 4 bases from J, with 18 bases between. Germline CDR1 SGHTA, CDR2 FQGNSA. CDR3 length: 17 residues. Here the CDR3 DNA reads TGTGCCAGCAGCTTAGTATTTGGGGGGCGAGGACCAGATACGCAGTATTTT. This encodes CASSLVFGGRGPDTQYF.

V usage is TRBV5-1 and J usage is TRBJ1-2; no definite D call. The CDR3 is 15 residues long. With 0 bases removed from V and 0 bases from J, the gap between germline ends came to 9 bases. Germline loops: CDR1 SGHRS, CDR2 YFSETQ. CDR3 sequence: CASSLDWRANYGYTF. Here the CDR3 DNA reads TGCGCCAGCAGCTTGGACTGGCGAGCTAACTATGGCTACACCTTC.

CDR3 DNA sequence: TGTGCCAGCAGTGCAGGGTACGGGTATGGCTACACCTTC. Protein: CASSAGYGYGYTF. This chain connects TRBV2 to TRBJ1-2, with D possibly TRBD1 on 5 matching bases. The length of the CDR3 is 13 residues. Germline assignment: CDR1 SNHLY and CDR2 FYNNEI. V was shortened by 4 bases and J by 5 bases, with 11 bases between the two germline ends.

The chain couples TRBV2 to TRBJ2-1; the D is unclear. Per the germline V gene, CDR1 is SNHLY and CDR2 is FYNNEI. The CDR3 length is 13 residues. V was shortened by 2 bases and J by 5 bases, with 7 bases between the two germline ends. The CDR3 nucleotides are TGTGCCAGCAGTGAAAGAAGGAACAATGAGCAGTTCTTC. This encodes CASSERRNNEQFF.

Here the CDR3 DNA reads TGTGCCAGCAGCTCCGGGACCGAATCCTACAATGAGCAGTTCTTC. It is translated as CASSSGTESYNEQFF. The chain joins TRBV5-4 to TRBJ2-1; tentatively, D is TRBD1 or TRBD2 (5 bases each). Germline values: CDR1 SGHNT, CDR2 YYREEE (reference sequence). Trimming removed 3 bases from V and 1 base from J, with 11 bases in between. CDR3 size: 15 residues.

Comment on this clone: The limits of the CDR3 on the DNA are not certain, so only TCRdb's listed CDR3 is given. V usage is TRBV5-6 and J usage is TRBJ1-3; the D call in the table, TRBD1, was not verified against the DNA. Germline V gene data show CDR1 as SGHDT and CDR2 as YYEEEE. A total of 13 residues make up the CDR3, ends included. The CDR3 spells CASSFGMGTGLNF.

The chain uses TRBV5-1 and TRBJ2-5; 9 nucleotides agree with TRBD1. The germline V gene encodes CDR1 SGHRS and CDR2 YFSETQ. This CDR3 is built from 16 residues. Trimming took 1 base from V and 4 from J; bases not matched to a gene: 8. CDR3: CASSLNVPGQGETQYF. For the CDR3, the DNA is TGCGCCAGCAGCTTGAACGTACCGGGACAGGGAGAGACCCAGTACTTC. The full variable domain, rest sourced from reference TRBV5-1 and TRBJ2-5, is KAGVTQTPRYLIKTRGQQVTLSCSPISGHRSVSWYQQTPGQGLQFLFEYFSETQRNKGNFPGRFSGRQFSNSRSEMNVSTLELGDSALYLCASSLNVPGQGETQYFGPGTRLLVL.

This sequence joins TRBV6-6 and TRBJ1-5; D gene uncertain. Germline V lookup: CDR1 MNHNY, CDR2 SVGAGI (reference sequence). The CDR3 is made up of 15 amino acids. Between the trimmed V and J ends, which lost 0 bases and 3 bases, there was a span of 9 bases. CDR3 in amino acids: CASSYSEQTNQPQHF. The CDR3 DNA follows: TGTGCCAGCAGTTACTCTGAACAGACCAATCAGCCCCAGCATTTT.

The J gene is TRBJ1-5, the V gene TRBV6-6; 8 bases line up with TRBD1. The CDR3 contains 15 residues. Germline V gene sequence: CDR1 MNHNY, CDR2 SVGAGI (reference sequence). The ends lost 2 bases at V and 4 bases at J; junction bases unmatched: 4. DNA of the CDR3: TGTGCCAGCAGTTACGGGCAGGGGGCAAATCAGCCCCAGCATTTT. It encodes CASSYGQGANQPQHF.

This clone was seen only once. This chain connects TRBV2 to TRBJ2-1, with unresolved D. Trimming stripped 3 bases from V and 10 bases from J, with 4 bases between. This CDR3 contains 10 residues. Germline V gene data show CDR1 as SNHLY and CDR2 as FYNNEI. The CDR3 coding sequence is TGTGCCAGCAGTGACAGAGAGCAGTTCTTC. As protein: CASSDREQFF.

This clone has just one count. The chain couples TRBV10-3 to TRBJ2-3, with TRBD2 matching 7 bases. From germline, CDR1 is ENHRY and CDR2 SYGVKD. V gave up 8 bases and J gave up 1 base; unmatched junction bases: 6. This CDR3 is built from 14 residues. The CDR3 is CAIRVGGGTDTQYF. CDR3 DNA sequence: TGTGCCATCCGAGTGGGGGGGGGCACAGATACGCAGTATTTT.

V and J are TRBV5-1 and TRBJ2-1; 9 positions agree with TRBD2. From germline, CDR1 is SGHRS and CDR2 YFSETQ. Trimming removed 0 bases from V and 8 bases from J; junction bases left unmatched: 9. This CDR3 comprises 16 residues. The CDR3 loop is CASSLAERGVTYEQFF. DNA for the CDR3: TGCGCCAGCAGCTTGGCGGAGCGGGGGGTGACGTATGAGCAGTTCTTC.

CDR3 loop: CASSMAQGQTYEQYF. CDR3 DNA: TGTGCCAGTAGTATGGCCCAGGGGCAAACCTACGAGCAGTACTTC. The chain is built from TRBV19 and TRBJ2-7, with D possibly being TRBD1 (6 bases). Germline loops: CDR1 LNHDA, CDR2 SQIVND (reference sequence). Trimming took off 3 bases at V and 2 bases at J, with 14 bases between the two ends. The CDR3 loop spans 15 amino acids.

The chain recombines TRBV6-1 with TRBJ2-7, with a tentative D call TRBD2 (6 bases). The ends were cut back, 5 bases at V and 3 bases at J, with 17 bases in the middle. CDR1 is MNHNS, CDR2 SASEGT, per germline. This CDR3 has 15 residues. CDR3 sequence (DNA): TGTGCCAGCAGTTCAGCCGCGGGACGGTACTACGAGCAGTACTTC. Its protein is CASSSAAGRYYEQYF.